The rows below give T cell receptor beta chains drawn from one sample of a study of Graves' ophthalmopathy and Graves' hyperthyroidism. MiXCR was run by TCRdb on the multiplex PCR reads, yielding one entry per CDR3 protein. The data show 400,000 to 500,000 distinct CDR3 sequences, over 20% seen once. Sequenced: peripheral blood. The receptors stem from a woman aged 18-29 years with stable Graves' hyperthyroidism. The CDR3 runs from the conserved cysteine through the conserved F or W. A D gene is named only where the DNA matches it firmly. Rows give clone size only sometimes, using once, few, many, or a class for an expanded clone.

>15|TRBV9|TRBJ1-1|many|-
CASSVEGQLNTEAFF
TGTGCCAGCAGCGTAGAAGGACAGCTGAACACTGAAGCTTTCTTT
>11|TRBV15|TRBJ1-6|many|-
CATSERGPLHF
TGTGCCACCAGCGAGCGGGGGCCCCTCCACTTT
>16|TRBV7-2|TRBJ2-7|many|TRBD2
CASSLAEIAGAYEQYF
TGTGCCAGCAGCTTAGCCGAAATAGCGGGAGCCTACGAGCAGTACTTC
>14|TRBV12-3/TRBV12-4|TRBJ1-5|-|-
CASSLGGVWQPQHF
TGTGCCAGCAGTTTAGGGGGAGTTTGGCAGCCCCAGCATTTT
>15|TRBV5-1|TRBJ2-1|few|-
CASSLGRSSYNEQFF
TGCGCCAGCAGCTTGGGCAGAAGCTCCTACAATGAGCAGTTCTTC
>13|TRBV6-2/TRBV6-3|TRBJ1-5|many|TRBD1
CASGGQGLQPQHF
TGTGCCAGCGGGGGACAGGGCTTACAGCCCCAGCATTTT
>12|TRBV6-4|TRBJ2-7|-|-
CASSYLRQAPIF
TGTGCCAGCAGTTACCTCCGGCAAGCCCCCATCTTC
>14|TRBV6-1|TRBJ1-5|many|-
CASSEGHDYQPQHF
TGTGCCAGCAGTGAGGGGCATGATTACCAGCCCCAGCATTTT
>17|TRBV3-1|TRBJ2-4|few|TRBD2
CASSLWTSQETKNIQYF
TGTGCCAGCAGCTTGTGGACTAGCCAGGAAACCAAAAACATTCAGTACTTC
>15|TRBV27|TRBJ1-5|many|-
CASSKTGGLNQPQHF
TGTGCCAGCAGCAAGACAGGAGGACTTAATCAGCCCCAGCATTTT
>16|TRBV15|TRBJ1-1|-|TRBD1
CATSLLGQGRDTEAFF
TGTGCCACCAGCCTCCTCGGACAGGGTAGGGACACTGAAGCTTTCTTT
>13|TRBV7-9|TRBJ2-7|many|-
CASSLRGAVEQYF
TGTGCCAGCAGCTTAAGGGGGGCGGTCGAGCAGTACTTC
>13|TRBV13|TRBJ2-5|many|-
CASSLTGKGTQYF
TGTGCCAGCAGCCTTACAGGGAAGGGGACCCAGTACTTC
>14|TRBV5-6|TRBJ1-1|many|TRBD1
CASSQGGRAGEAFF
TGTGCCAGCAGCCAGGGGGGGAGGGCTGGTGAAGCTTTCTTT
>16|TRBV15|TRBJ2-5|many|-
CATSRNGNRVQETQYF
TGTGCCACCAGCCGGAATGGAAACAGGGTCCAAGAGACCCAGTACTTC
>14|TRBV3-1|TRBJ2-7|-|TRBD2
CASSPLTSGYEQYF
TGTGCCAGCAGCCCCCTGACTAGCGGCTACGAGCAGTACTTC
>17|TRBV9|TRBJ2-7|many|TRBD1
CASSPNPGDRVSSEQYF
TGTGCCAGCAGCCCAAACCCGGGGGACAGGGTATCGAGCGAGCAGTACTTC
>12|TRBV12-3/TRBV12-4|TRBJ2-4|-|-
CASSRGENIQYF
TGTGCCAGCAGTAGGGGTGAAAACATTCAGTACTTC
>18|TRBV25-1|TRBJ2-4|many|TRBD2
CASSDRVGGGGSKNIQYF
TGTGCCAGCAGTGATCGTGTGGGGGGGGGAGGATCAAAAAACATTCAGTACTTC
>14|TRBV27|TRBJ2-7|few|-
CASGLGGPRDEQYF
TGTGCCAGCGGTTTAGGGGGACCTCGGGACGAGCAGTACTTC
>17|TRBV20-1|TRBJ2-7|many|TRBD1
CSAPHPDRAHFSYEQYF
TGCAGTGCTCCACATCCTGACAGGGCACACTTCTCCTACGAGCAGTACTTC
>15|TRBV6-1|TRBJ2-7|few|-
CASGSHGRTRYEQYF
TGTGCCAGCGGCTCACACGGGAGAACCCGCTACGAGCAGTACTTC
>14|TRBV5-1|TRBJ1-1|many|-
CASSLDLPRGEAFF
TGCGCCAGCAGCTTGGACCTACCGAGGGGTGAAGCTTTCTTT
>18|TRBV27|TRBJ2-2|many|TRBD2
CASSFFPRLAGFAGELFF
TGTGCCAGCAGTTTCTTCCCCCGACTAGCGGGGTTCGCCGGGGAGCTGTTTTTT
>13|TRBV11-2|TRBJ2-7|-|-
CASRRTGPHEQYF
TGTGCCAGCAGACGAACAGGGCCCCACGAGCAGTACTTC
>13|TRBV30|TRBJ2-7|-|-
CAWSVGWGSEQYF
TGTGCCTGGAGTGTTGGTTGGGGCTCCGAGCAGTACTTC
>14|TRBV12-3/TRBV12-4|TRBJ2-5|many|TRBD2
CASGKLAGGETQYF
TGTGCCAGCGGGAAACTAGCGGGTGGGGAGACCCAGTACTTC
>14|TRBV3-1|TRBJ1-1|-|-
CASSGGLVLTEAFF
TGTGCCAGTAGCGGGGGTCTGGTACTCACTGAAGCTTTCTTT
>13|TRBV7-8|TRBJ1-1|many|-
CASSFNSVTEAFF
TGTGCCAGCAGCTTTAACTCGGTCACTGAAGCTTTCTTT
>15|TRBV20-1|TRBJ2-4|many|TRBD1
CSAQADRGISGIQYF
TGCAGTGCGCAGGCGGACAGGGGTATTAGTGGCATTCAGTACTTC
>13|TRBV30|TRBJ1-2|many|-
CACSRPSNYGYTF
TGTGCCTGTTCAAGGCCTTCTAACTATGGCTACACCTTC
>15|TRBV7-2|TRBJ1-2|many|-
CASSLVEGGNYGYTF
TGTGCCAGCAGCTTAGTTGAGGGGGGGAACTATGGCTACACCTTC
>13|TRBV6-1|TRBJ1-1|many|-
CAMSNSVNTEAFF
TGTGCTATGAGTAACAGCGTGAATACTGAAGCTTTCTTT
>14|TRBV12-3/TRBV12-4|TRBJ2-7|many|-
CASSRDTLSYEQYF
TGTGCCAGCAGTCGGGACACTCTATCCTACGAGCAGTACTTC
>16|TRBV18|TRBJ1-2|-|TRBD1
CASSPQHAGQGYGYTF
TGTGCCAGCTCACCACAACACGCGGGACAGGGATATGGCTACACCTTC
>13|TRBV6-1|TRBJ1-5|-|-
CASIPDSNQPQHF
TGTGCCAGCATCCCGGACAGCAATCAGCCCCAGCATTTT
>13|TRBV12-3/TRBV12-4|TRBJ2-5|many|-
CASSRGAEETQYF
TGTGCCAGCAGCCGGGGGGCCGAAGAGACCCAGTACTTC
>17|TRBV3-1|TRBJ2-2|-|TRBD2
CASSDNLLAGVAGELFF
TGTGCCAGCAGCGACAATCTTCTAGCGGGAGTGGCCGGGGAGCTGTTTTTT
>16|TRBV12-3/TRBV12-4|TRBJ2-3|once|TRBD2
CASSLRRGGNTDTQYF
TGTGCCAGCAGTTTGAGGCGGGGGGGGAACACAGATACGCAGTATTTT
>13|TRBV15|TRBJ1-1|many|-
CATSRGTDFKAFF
TGTGCCACCAGCAGAGGGACCGATTTTAAAGCTTTCTTT
>14|TRBV5-1|TRBJ2-7|-|-
CASSLTAVAYEQYF
TGCGCCAGCAGCTTGACCGCTGTGGCCTACGAGCAGTACTTC
>11|TRBV28|TRBJ1-1|many|-
CASKDTRDAFF
TGTGCCAGCAAGGACACCCGAGACGCTTTCTTT
>16|TRBV27|TRBJ2-5|many|TRBD2
CASRHASGSGSETQYF
TGTGCCAGCAGGCACGCTAGCGGCTCAGGGTCAGAGACCCAGTACTTC
>13|TRBV7-2|TRBJ1-1|many|-
CASSPGRGNEAFF
TGTGCCAGCAGCCCCGGAAGGGGGAATGAAGCTTTCTTT
>16|TRBV14|TRBJ1-5|many|-
CASSQKVYGGNQPQHF
TGTGCCAGCAGCCAAAAAGTCTACGGGGGCAATCAGCCCCAGCATTTT
>15|TRBV20-1|TRBJ1-1|many|-
CSARMAQGLTPEAFF
TGCAGTGCTAGAATGGCTCAGGGGCTGACCCCTGAAGCTTTCTTT